This is a list of T cell receptor beta chains from one sample in a study of identical twins. TCRdb used MiXCR to reprocess the 5' RACE reads, holding one entry per CDR3 protein. The sample has 550,000 to 700,000 distinct CDR3 sequences; roughly 9.5% are singletons. These records were also assigned to another study, of yellow fever vaccine responses in identical twins.

Sequencing was carried out using PBMCs. The receptors stem from a woman younger than 35 in good health. The CDR3 runs from the conserved cysteine through the conserved F or W. Fields, in order: D gene, clone size, V gene, J gene, CDR3 protein, CDR3 DNA. A D gene is named only where the DNA matches it firmly. Clone size is stated in some rows and not others, as once, few, many or a class when expanded.

-	few	TRBV27	TRBJ2-7	CASSSSGHLYEQYF	TGTGCCAGCAGTAGCTCGGGCCATCTCTACGAGCAGTACTTC
TRBD2	-	TRBV20-1	TRBJ2-1	CSAASLAGGDNEQFF	TGCAGTGCCGCTAGCCTAGCGGGAGGGGACAATGAGCAGTTCTTC
-	few	TRBV5-1	TRBJ2-1	CASSLDSHNEQFF	TGCGCCAGCAGCTTGGACAGCCACAATGAGCAGTTCTTC
TRBD2	many	TRBV29-1	TRBJ2-7	CSVQMTSGRSYEQYF	TGCAGCGTCCAAATGACTAGCGGGAGAAGCTACGAGCAGTACTTC
TRBD1	-	TRBV29-1	TRBJ2-5	CSVATGTGPPDLGTQYF	TGCAGCGTTGCAACCGGGACAGGACCGCCCGACCTTGGGACCCAGTACTTC
-	-	TRBV9	TRBJ2-7	CASSASAYSYEQYF	TGTGCCAGCAGCGCCTCGGCGTACTCCTACGAGCAGTACTTC
TRBD1	many	TRBV29-1	TRBJ1-4	CSVGDRGYFEKLFF	TGCAGCGTTGGGGACAGGGGATATTTTGAAAAACTGTTTTTT
-	few	TRBV30	TRBJ2-2	CAWRGQGTGELFF	TGTGCCTGGAGGGGCCAGGGAACCGGGGAGCTGTTTTTT
-	few	TRBV10-3	TRBJ2-4	CAISLDLAKNIQYF	TGTGCCATCAGCCTAGACCTAGCCAAAAACATTCAGTACTTC
-	few	TRBV5-4	TRBJ1-2	CASRGQFYGGYTF	TGTGCCAGCAGAGGACAGTTTTACGGTGGCTACACCTTC
-	many	TRBV5-1	TRBJ2-2	CASMQGYTGELFF	TGCGCCAGCATGCAAGGATACACCGGGGAGCTGTTTTTT
-	-	TRBV3-1	TRBJ1-4	CASSERPSYGEKLFF	TGTGCCAGCAGCGAACGACCGTCCTATGGTGAAAAACTGTTTTTT
TRBD2	few	TRBV4-3	TRBJ2-5	CASSQDTTGGGPQETQYF	TGCGCCAGCAGCCAAGATACTACGGGAGGGGGACCACAAGAGACCCAGTACTTC
TRBD2	-	TRBV7-3	TRBJ2-1	CASSLTGLAGGPRGDNEQFF	TGTGCCAGCAGCTTAACGGGACTAGCGGGGGGGCCTAGAGGGGACAATGAGCAGTTCTTC
-	few	TRBV6-5	TRBJ2-3	CASSYSFRLPDADTQYF	TGTGCCAGCAGTTACTCTTTCAGGCTACCGGACGCAGATACGCAGTATTTT
-	many	TRBV2	TRBJ1-5	CASQEFGNQPQHF	TGTGCCAGCCAGGAGTTTGGCAATCAGCCCCAGCATTTT
-	-	TRBV5-5	TRBJ2-7	CASSAGTATYEQYF	TGTGCCAGCAGCGCGGGGACAGCGACCTACGAGCAGTACTTC
TRBD2	-	TRBV23-1	TRBJ2-5	CASSQVAGGPTTKETQYF	TGCGCCAGCAGTCAGGTGGCGGGGGGGCCTACGACCAAAGAGACCCAGTACTTC
TRBD2	few	TRBV20-1	TRBJ2-7	CSARDQTAPGLAAYEQYF	TGCAGTGCTAGAGATCAGACAGCACCGGGACTAGCGGCCTACGAGCAGTACTTC
TRBD2	-	TRBV30	TRBJ2-5	CAWSVLAGGLETQYF	TGTGCCTGGAGTGTACTAGCGGGGGGACTGGAGACCCAGTACTTC
TRBD2	-	TRBV5-1	TRBJ2-5	CASSFGRGSQETQYF	TGCGCCAGCAGCTTCGGGCGGGGGAGCCAAGAGACCCAGTACTTC
TRBD2	-	TRBV5-1	TRBJ2-7	CASSLGAGFSRAYEQYF	TGCGCCAGCAGCTTGGGAGCGGGGTTCAGTAGAGCCTACGAGCAGTACTTC
-	-	TRBV2	TRBJ1-5	CASSEEGAGQPQHF	TGTGCCAGCAGTGAAGAAGGGGCCGGTCAGCCCCAGCATTTT
-	many	TRBV5-5	TRBJ2-7	CASSLESFRSYEQYF	TGTGCCAGCAGCTTGGAGAGCTTTAGGTCCTACGAGCAGTACTTC
-	-	TRBV7-2	TRBJ2-3	CASSLELDTDTQYF	TGTGCCAGCAGCTTAGAACTGGACACAGATACGCAGTATTTT
-	many	TRBV7-3	TRBJ2-1	CASSLNRYNEQFF	TGTGCCAGCAGCTTAAACAGATACAATGAGCAGTTCTTC
-	few	TRBV10-3	TRBJ2-4	CAISESRSDIQYF	TGTGCCATCAGTGAGTCGAGATCTGATATTCAGTACTTC
-	few	TRBV29-1	TRBJ2-2	CSGKNTGELFF	TGCAGCGGGAAGAACACCGGGGAGCTGTTTTTT
TRBD1	-	TRBV20-1	TRBJ2-1	CSAWGDRGGSYNEQFF	TGCAGTGCGTGGGGGGACAGGGGGGGCTCCTACAATGAGCAGTTCTTC
TRBD1	many	TRBV12-3/TRBV12-4	TRBJ1-6	CASILGQGNVATLHF	TGTGCCAGCATCCTCGGACAGGGTAATGTAGCGACCCTCCACTTT
TRBD2	many	TRBV12-3/TRBV12-4	TRBJ2-7	CASSLAGGPGEQYF	TGTGCCAGCAGTTTAGCGGGAGGGCCAGGAGAGCAGTACTTC
-	few	TRBV7-2	TRBJ2-7	CASSPLEGGHEQYF	TGTGCCAGCAGTCCTTTAGAAGGAGGCCACGAGCAGTACTTC
TRBD2	-	TRBV15	TRBJ2-3	CATSNSGAGEDTQYF	TGTGCCACCAGCAACAGCGGGGCTGGGGAAGATACGCAGTATTTT
TRBD1	few	TRBV27	TRBJ2-7	CASSLQTGRSYEQYF	TGTGCCAGCAGTTTACAGACAGGGCGATCCTACGAGCAGTACTTC
-	many	TRBV27	TRBJ2-5	CASMFSSLRGETQYF	TGTGCCAGCATGTTTTCGTCCTTACGGGGAGAGACCCAGTACTTC
-	-	TRBV5-1	TRBJ2-2	CASSFSGVAGELFF	TGCGCCAGCAGCTTCTCGGGTGTGGCCGGGGAGCTGTTTTTT
-	few	TRBV18	TRBJ2-5	CASSPYLAETQYF	TGTGCCAGCTCACCATATCTTGCCGAGACCCAGTACTTC
TRBD2	-	TRBV19	TRBJ2-1	CASSQTSGDSYNEQFF	TGTGCCAGTAGTCAAACTAGCGGGGACTCCTACAATGAGCAGTTCTTC
TRBD2	-	TRBV5-4	TRBJ2-1	CASSLGGRTGGFHNEQFF	TGTGCCAGCAGCTTGGGGGGGCGGACGGGAGGGTTTCACAATGAGCAGTTCTTC
-	many	TRBV12-3/TRBV12-4	TRBJ2-2	CASSPALRSGELFF	TGTGCCAGCAGCCCTGCCCTTAGGTCCGGGGAGCTGTTTTTT
-	-	TRBV27	TRBJ2-7	CASSPQGIYEQYF	TGTGCCAGCAGTCCGCAGGGAATCTACGAGCAGTACTTC
-	few	TRBV7-3	TRBJ2-2	CASSYAPGTPNTGELFF	TGTGCCAGCAGCTATGCCCCCGGGACCCCTAACACCGGGGAGCTGTTTTTT
TRBD2	many	TRBV3-1	TRBJ2-3	CASTNLLATDTQYF	TGTGCCAGCACCAACTTACTAGCGACAGATACGCAGTATTTT